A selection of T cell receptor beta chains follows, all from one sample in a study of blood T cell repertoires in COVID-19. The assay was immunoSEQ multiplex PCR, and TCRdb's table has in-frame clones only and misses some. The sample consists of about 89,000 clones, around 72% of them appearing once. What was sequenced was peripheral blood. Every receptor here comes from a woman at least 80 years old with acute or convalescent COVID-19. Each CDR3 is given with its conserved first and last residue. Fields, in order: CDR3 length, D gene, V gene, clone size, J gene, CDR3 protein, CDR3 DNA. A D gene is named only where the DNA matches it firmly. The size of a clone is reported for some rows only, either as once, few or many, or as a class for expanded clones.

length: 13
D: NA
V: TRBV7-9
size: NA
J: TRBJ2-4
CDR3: CASSLARDSARSF
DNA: TGTGCCAGCAGCTTAGCGCGGGACAGCGCGAGGTCCTTC

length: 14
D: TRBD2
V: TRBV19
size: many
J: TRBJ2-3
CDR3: CASRSSGVTDTQYF
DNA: TGTGCCAGTAGGAGTAGCGGGGTAACAGATACGCAGTATTTT

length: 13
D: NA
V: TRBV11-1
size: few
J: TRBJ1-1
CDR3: CASSPTENTEAFF
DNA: TGTGCCAGCAGTCCTACAGAGAACACTGAAGCTTTCTTT

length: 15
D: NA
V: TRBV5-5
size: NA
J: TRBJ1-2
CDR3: CASSFDGGPRGGYTF
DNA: TGTGCCAGCAGCTTCGACGGCGGACCAAGAGGGGGCTACACCTTC

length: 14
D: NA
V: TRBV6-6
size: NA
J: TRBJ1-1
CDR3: CASSYSRGITEAFF
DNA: TGTGCCAGCAGTTACTCAAGGGGAATAACTGAAGCTTTCTTT

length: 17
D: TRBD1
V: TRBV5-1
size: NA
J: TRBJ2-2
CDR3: CASEGAPDNANTGELFF
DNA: TGCGCCAGCGAGGGGGCCCCCGATAACGCGAACACCGGGGAGCTGTTTTTT

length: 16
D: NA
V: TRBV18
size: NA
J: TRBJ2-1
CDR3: CASSPILRQMNNEQFF
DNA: TGTGCCAGCTCACCCATCTTGAGGCAGATGAACAATGAGCAGTTCTTC

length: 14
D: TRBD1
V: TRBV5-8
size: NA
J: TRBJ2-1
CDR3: CASSTGTGDREQFF
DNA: TGTGCCAGCAGCACCGGGACAGGGGATCGAGAGCAGTTCTTC

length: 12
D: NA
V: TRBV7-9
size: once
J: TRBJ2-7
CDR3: CASSWDNGEQYF
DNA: TGTGCCAGCAGCTGGGACAACGGCGAGCAGTACTTC

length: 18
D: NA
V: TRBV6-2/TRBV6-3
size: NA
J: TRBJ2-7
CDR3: CASSYGQGQASGAYEQYF
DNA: TGTGCCAGCAGTTACGGACAGGGCCAGGCTAGCGGGGCCTACGAGCAGTACTTC

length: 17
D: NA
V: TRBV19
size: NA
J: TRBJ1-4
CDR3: CASPPGHLRIINEKLFF
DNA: TGTGCCAGCCCCCCCGGACACCTAAGGATAATTAATGAAAAACTGTTTTTT

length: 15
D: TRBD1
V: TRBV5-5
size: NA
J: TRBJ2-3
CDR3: CASSALQGYTDTQYF
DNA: TGTGCCAGCAGCGCGTTACAGGGGTACACAGATACGCAGTATTTT

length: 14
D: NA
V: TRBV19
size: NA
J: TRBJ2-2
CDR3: CASSPRQRTGELFF
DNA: TGTGCCAGTAGTCCCAGACAGAGAACCGGGGAGCTGTTTTTT

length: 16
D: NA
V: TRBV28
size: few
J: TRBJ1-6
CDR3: CASSPDRSSYNSPLHF
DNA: TGTGCCAGCAGTCCCGACAGGAGCTCCTATAATTCACCCCTCCACTTT

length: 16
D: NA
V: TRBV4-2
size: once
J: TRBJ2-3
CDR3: CASSPRATVLTDTQYF
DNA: TGTGCCAGCAGCCCGCGGGCTACGGTACTGACAGATACGCAGTATTTT

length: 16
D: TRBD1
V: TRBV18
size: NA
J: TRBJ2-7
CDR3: CASSEGGTGLSYEQYF
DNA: TGTGCCAGCTCAGAAGGGGGGACAGGGCTATCCTACGAGCAGTACTTC